What follows are 22 T cell receptor beta chains derived from one specimen sequenced in a study of regulatory and conventional T cells in breast cancer. TCRdb independently ran MiXCR on the PCR reads; one entry per CDR3 protein. The table includes roughly 16,000 distinct CDR3 sequences, 25% to 40% detected once. Source material: conventional T cells from blood. The receptors were gathered from a female donor in good health.

This clonotype was detected only a few times. The chain uses TRBV5-4 and TRBJ1-2, with D hard to call. Germline assignment: CDR1 SGHNT and CDR2 YYREEE (reference sequence). The CDR3 loop spans 13 amino acids. V shed 4 bases and J shed 6 bases, with 13 bases lying between them. As DNA, the CDR3 is TGTGCCAGCAGCCCCGGATTGGGAAATGGCTACACCTTC. Translating gives CASSPGLGNGYTF. Drawing the rest from reference TRBV5-4 and TRBJ1-2, the complete variable domain is ETGVTQSPTHLIKTRGQQVTLRCSSQSGHNTVSWYQQALGQGPQFIFQYYREEENGRGNFPPRFSGLQFPNYSSELNVNALELDDSALYLCASSPGLGNGYTFGSGTRLTVV.

This clonotype showed up just once. This sequence joins TRBV7-9 and TRBJ2-6; 9 positions agree with TRBD1. This CDR3 comprises 19 residues. Germline assignment: CDR1 SEHNR and CDR2 FQNEAQ (reference sequence). V trimming: 1 base; J trimming: 4 bases; junction bases outside the gene matches: 11. This chain's CDR3 is CASSLDPGTGPFGANVLTF. The CDR3 nucleotides are TGTGCCAGCAGCTTAGACCCCGGGACAGGGCCTTTCGGGGCCAACGTCCTGACTTTC.

Worth noting for this clonotype: Relative to the germline gene, one junction end is altered; a read error may explain this. CDR3 region: CASEREGYSEQFF. CDR3 coding DNA: TGTGCCAGCGAGCGGGAGGGGTACAGTGAGCAGTTCTTC. The chain uses TRBV12-3 or TRBV12-4 and TRBJ2-1; 10 positions agree with TRBD2. The CDR3 length is 13 residues.

The sample holds many counts of this clonotype. The chain recombines TRBV12-3 or TRBV12-4 with TRBJ1-1, with unresolved D. V was cut by 5 bases and J by 0 bases, with 7 bases left in between. This CDR3 is 13 amino acids long. CDR3 nucleotide sequence: TGTGCCAGCAGTCGTTCGATGAACACTGAAGCTTTCTTT. Protein product: CASSRSMNTEAFF.

This clonotype is medium-sized (0.01 to 0.1%) within its sample. This rearrangement joins TRBV20-1 to TRBJ1-1; TRBD1 matches at 11 bases. J lost 3 bases, V lost 1 base, and 7 bases had no gene match. The V gene's germline CDR1 is DFQATT and CDR2 SNEGSKA (reference sequence). The CDR3 contains 16 residues. The CDR3 DNA follows: TGCAGTGCTAGAGCCTACGGGGACAGGGGGTACACTGAAGCTTTCTTT. Protein: CSARAYGDRGYTEAFF.

The chain uses TRBV6-5 and TRBJ1-2, with a possible D match to TRBD1 (5 bases). Trimming cost V 2 bases and J 7 bases, with 11 bases left between them. The CDR3 loop spans 13 amino acids. Germline V gives CDR1 MNHEY, CDR2 SVGAGI. In nucleotides, the CDR3 is TGTGCCAGCAGTTACGGGGGGATGGGTGGCTACACCTTC. This translates into CASSYGGMGGYTF.

CDR3 DNA: TGCAGCGTCCCTCGGGGAACCCACGAGCAGTACTTC. This gives the protein CSVPRGTHEQYF. The V gene is TRBV20-1, the J gene TRBJ2-7, with D perhaps matching TRBD2 (5 bases). CDR1 and CDR2 from the germline V gene are DFQATT and SNEGSKA (reference sequence). There are 12 residues in the CDR3.

This clonotype was observed a handful of times. The rearrangement uses TRBV20-1 and TRBJ1-1, with D tentatively TRBD1 (5 bases). Germline CDR1 and CDR2: DFQATT and SNEGSKA (reference sequence). Deletions cut 1 base from V and 5 bases from J, with 8 bases between. The CDR3 sequence is 12 residues long. CDR3 sequence (DNA): TGCAGTGCTAGAGTTCCAGGGACTGAAGCTTTCTTT. Amino acids: CSARVPGTEAFF.

About this clonotype: Given a much more abundant clone one base away, this may be a read error. V gene TRBV7-8 combines with J gene TRBJ2-3; D is undetermined. The V gene's germline CDR1 is SGHVS and CDR2 FQNEAQ. The CDR3 has 13 residues. The CDR3 loop is CAGSLNKADTQYF. In nucleotides, the CDR3 is TGTGCCGGCAGCTTAAATAAGGCAGATACGCAGTATTTT.

By proportion, this clonotype is medium-sized. The V gene is TRBV5-1, the J gene TRBJ2-6; 9 nucleotides match TRBD1. Germline CDR1 SGHRS, CDR2 YFSETQ. The V and J ends lost 2 bases and 0 bases, in that order; junction bases with no gene match: 18. The CDR3 extends over 22 amino acids. The CDR3 is CASSFSSFPGQGRTSGANVLTF. For the CDR3, the DNA is TGCGCCAGCAGCTTTTCATCTTTTCCGGGACAGGGTAGAACCTCTGGGGCCAACGTCCTGACTTTC.

The chain is built from TRBV7-2 and TRBJ2-3; 7 bases are a match to TRBD2. With 5 bases clipped from V and 4 bases from J, the junction kept 12 bases outside the gene matches. This CDR3 spans 16 amino acids. Germline-derived CDR1 and CDR2 are SGHTA and FQGNSA. In DNA, the CDR3 is TGTGCCAGCAGCCCTTTTTCCCGGGACTATGCAGATACGCAGTATTTT. This gives the protein CASSPFSRDYADTQYF.

This clonotype has more than one count but fewer than ten. The rearrangement links TRBV19 to TRBJ2-5, with D perhaps TRBD1 (6 bases). Per germline, CDR1 LNHDA and CDR2 SQIVND (reference sequence). CDR3 length: 13 amino acids. V gave up 6 bases and J gave up 2 bases, with 10 bases separating them. CDR3 amino acids: CASRTGQQETQYF. DNA of the CDR3: TGTGCCAGTAGAACAGGGCAACAAGAGACCCAGTACTTC.

The chain employs TRBV27 and TRBJ2-7, with TRBD1 identical over 9 bases. J lost 2 bases, V lost 8 bases, and 4 bases had no gene match. CDR1 is MNHEY, CDR2 SMNVEV, per germline (reference sequence). This CDR3 is built from 13 residues. CDR3 sequence reads: CASSGTGTYEQYF. The CDR3 coding sequence is TGTGCCAGCTCCGGGACAGGGACCTACGAGCAGTACTTC.

The table lists this clonotype with a few counts. This chain links TRBV12-3 or TRBV12-4 with TRBJ1-1, with D uncertain. V dropped 5 bases and J dropped 0 bases, with 16 bases sitting between them. The CDR3 contains 16 residues. The CDR3 loop is CASSDPRFMLNTEAFF. The CDR3 region has the DNA TGTGCCAGCAGTGACCCCAGGTTTATGTTGAACACTGAAGCTTTCTTT.

On this clonotype: At one end the junction does not follow the germline gene, possibly because of a read error. The chain joins TRBV20-1 to TRBJ1-1; no clear D gene. CDR1 is DFQATT and CDR2 is SNEGSKA in the germline V gene (reference sequence). The CDR3 is made up of 12 amino acids. CDR3 nucleotides: TGCAGAGCTAGAGATGGGCCAGACGAAGCTTTCTTT. Protein sequence: CRARDGPDEAFF.

This chain links TRBV7-3 with TRBJ1-1; D may be TRBD1 (5 bases). Trimming removed 5 bases at V and 4 bases at J, with 11 bases between. The CDR3 is 13 residues long. Germline CDR1 is SGHTA and CDR2 is FQGTGA. CDR3 in DNA: TGTGCCAGCAGCCCGAGAGGGGTCACTGAAGCTTTCTTT. The encoded protein is CASSPRGVTEAFF.

In its sample, this clonotype ranks as medium-sized. V gene TRBV4-1 combines with J gene TRBJ1-1; no definite D call. The CDR3 consists of 14 residues. Germline V CDR1 and CDR2: MGHRA, YSYEKL. Trimming cost V 0 bases and J 1 base, with 6 bases left between them. As DNA, the CDR3 is TGCGCCAGCAGCCAAGAACCTACGAACACTGAAGCTTTCTTT. It translates to CASSQEPTNTEAFF.

The chain employs TRBV11-2 and TRBJ2-2; TRBD2 matches at 8 bases. CDR3 length: 15 amino acids. Germline CDR1 and CDR2: SGHAT and FQNNGV. The V and J ends lost 1 base and 7 bases, in that order; junction bases with no gene match: 5. In nucleotides, the CDR3 is TGTGCCAGCAGCTTAGGCCAGCGGGAGATCGGGGAGCTGTTTTTT. Translated: CASSLGQREIGELFF.

V is TRBV5-1 and J is TRBJ1-6, with TRBD1 matching 9 bases. Germline values: CDR1 SGHRS, CDR2 YFSETQ. V dropped 4 bases and J dropped 5; count of bases not matched to a gene: 7. This CDR3 comprises 16 residues. The CDR3, as DNA: TGCGCCAGCAGCCAACAGGGGGCCCAAAATAATTCACCCCTCCACTTT. This encodes CASSQQGAQNNSPLHF.

This sequence joins TRBV7-2 and TRBJ2-3, with D perhaps matching TRBD2 (5 bases). Trimming removed 2 bases from V and 0 bases from J, with 9 bases in between. CDR1 is SGHTA, CDR2 FQGNSA, per germline. The CDR3 contains 15 residues. CDR3 in amino acids: CASSLREPSTDTQYF. CDR3 nucleotides: TGTGCCAGCAGCTTAAGGGAGCCTAGCACAGATACGCAGTATTTT.

This sequence joins TRBV15 and TRBJ1-2; D gene ambiguous. Per germline, CDR1 LNHNV and CDR2 YYDKDF (reference sequence). Trimming took 6 bases from V and 2 from J, leaving 10 bases between them. This CDR3 is 13 amino acids long. The CDR3 coding sequence is TGTGCCACCAGTCCCAGGAGGAACTATGGCTACACCTTC. This codes for CATSPRRNYGYTF.

This clonotype was picked up a small number of times. The genes are TRBV7-2 and TRBJ2-1; 10 positions match TRBD2. Trimming took 5 bases from V and 8 from J; bases not matched to a gene: 18. Germline V gene sequence: CDR1 SGHTA, CDR2 FQGNSA. The CDR3 is 18 residues long. The CDR3, as DNA: TGTGCCAGCAGCCCTTCAGTCCTATCTAGCGGGAGACGAGATGAGCAGTTCTTC. Translating gives CASSPSVLSSGRRDEQFF.